This T cell receptor (beta chain) is drawn from a study of identical twins. The study's findings and limits: Researchers reported weaker excess twin sharing in beta out-of-frame sequences. Models came in too low on out-of-frame TCR alpha sharing in monozygotic twins. Possibly, invariant MAIT and iNKT cells partly confounded zero-insertion analyses.

Of note for this clonotype: Its antigen remains unidentified.

A universal primer site was added by template switching, and unique molecular identifiers were carried by the cDNA. Each CDR3 protein gets one entry after TCRdb re-called the 5' RACE reads with MiXCR. The sample holds 1,800,000 or so distinct CDR3 sequences; about 32% are singletons and the top ten take about 0.27%. The sample taken for sequencing was cord blood. The TCR originated in a newborn girl in good health.

The CDR3 here is CASSSPAGGLDNEQFF. DNA for the CDR3: TGTGCCAGCAGTTCCCCCGCGGGAGGGCTTGACAATGAGCAGTTCTTC. The chain recombines TRBV6-5 with TRBJ2-1; TRBD2 matches 9 bases. Germline trimming cut 4 bases from V and 5 bases from J; bases unmatched to any gene: 9. This CDR3 has 16 residues. The germline V gene has CDR1 MNHEY and CDR2 SVGAGI.